The next 9 T cell receptor beta chains were all read from a single sample in a study of spatial heterogeneity in lung cancer. TCRdb independently ran MiXCR on the 5' RACE reads; one entry per CDR3 protein. The repertoire holds about 2,600 distinct CDR3 sequences, with 3.5% to 5% as singletons. Time point: sample taken at primary tumor resection. TCRs were sequenced from unsorted whole RNA of tumor, nontumor lung or PBMC. This material consisted of normal lung tissue next to the tumor, taken at surgery. The receptors here all came from a female donor with early-stage non-small cell lung cancer.

This clonotype is labeled as medium-sized (0.01 to 0.1%). Being off target in a library aimed at alpha chains, this beta chain has a size of little meaning. CDR3 bases: TGTGCCAGCAGCCGACAAAATCTGCCGGGAAACTATGGCTACACCTTC. Protein product: CASSRQNLPGNYGYTF. This chain uses TRBV5-5 with TRBJ1-2, with D unclear. This CDR3 spans 16 amino acids. Trimming took off 4 bases at V and 2 bases at J, with 18 bases between the two ends. Per the germline V gene, CDR1 is SGHKS and CDR2 is YYEKEE (reference sequence). Drawing the rest from reference TRBV5-5 and TRBJ1-2, the complete variable domain is DAGVTQSPTHLIKTRGQQVTLRCSPISGHKSVSWYQQVLGQGPQFIFQYYEKEERGRGNFPDRFSARQFPNYSSELNVNALLLGDSALYLCASSRQNLPGNYGYTFGSGTRLTVV.

Judged by abundance, this clonotype is medium-sized. The library was prepared for alpha chains; this beta chain is a stray read, so its frequency means little. The V call is TRBV7-6, the J call TRBJ1-1; TRBD1 aligns across 9 bases. Germline loops: CDR1 SGHVS, CDR2 FNYEAQ. This CDR3 has 17 amino acids. J lost 1 base, V lost 5 bases, and 11 bases had no gene match. CDR3 region: CASSRGTGRLANTEAFF. CDR3 nucleotide sequence: TGTGCCAGCAGCCGAGGGACAGGGAGGCTCGCGAACACTGAAGCTTTCTTT.

This clonotype has ten or more counts. A library prepared for alpha chains yielded this beta chain as an off-target read; its size is of little meaning. The chain combines TRBV6-1 with TRBJ2-6, with 7 bases matching TRBD2. The ends lost 10 bases at V and 2 bases at J; junction bases unmatched: 2. The CDR3 spans 13 residues. CDR1 is MNHNS, CDR2 SASEGT, per germline. Written as DNA, the CDR3 is TGTGCCACCGGGGGGACTGGGGCCAACGTCCTGACTTTC. Amino acid sequence: CATGGTGANVLTF.

This clonotype is medium-sized in the sample. This beta chain represents an off-target read in a library built for alpha chains; its size is of limited meaning. The CDR3 spells CASTTGASGYNEQFF. DNA for the CDR3: TGTGCCAGCACCACGGGGGCTAGCGGTTACAATGAGCAGTTCTTC. The chain employs TRBV5-5 and TRBJ2-1; TRBD2 is a possible D gene (7 bases). The V gene's germline CDR1 is SGHKS and CDR2 YYEKEE (reference sequence). The V end lost 6 bases, the J end lost 4 bases, and 17 bases lay between the germline ends. The CDR3 has 15 residues. The complete variable domain, with remaining parts taken from reference TRBV5-5 and TRBJ2-1, reads DAGVTQSPTHLIKTRGQQVTLRCSPISGHKSVSWYQQVLGQGPQFIFQYYEKEERGRGNFPDRFSARQFPNYSSELNVNALLLGDSALYLCASTTGASGYNEQFFGPGTRLTVL.

This clonotype was seen more than once but under ten times. This beta chain represents an off-target read in a library built for alpha chains; its size is of limited meaning. The V and J genes are TRBV5-4 and TRBJ1-2; TRBD1 might be the D (6 bases). V dropped 4 bases and J dropped 6 bases, with 16 bases sitting between them. The CDR3 covers 14 residues. Per the germline V gene, CDR1 is SGHNT and CDR2 is YYREEE (reference sequence). The chain's CDR3 is CASSPEGGFDGYTF. CDR3 sequence (DNA): TGTGCCAGCAGCCCTGAGGGGGGGTTTGATGGCTACACCTTC. Looking up the rest from reference TRBV5-4 and TRBJ1-2 gives the full variable domain: ETGVTQSPTHLIKTRGQQVTLRCSSQSGHNTVSWYQQALGQGPQFIFQYYREEENGRGNFPPRFSGLQFPNYSSELNVNALELDDSALYLCASSPEGGFDGYTFGSGTRLTVV.

Many counts were recorded for this clonotype. This beta chain turned up in a library designed for alpha chains; as an off-target read, its abundance says little. V gene TRBV13 combines with J gene TRBJ2-3; no firm D call. The V end lost 6 bases, the J end lost 1 base, and 17 bases lay between the germline ends. The germline V gene encodes CDR1 PRHDT and CDR2 FYEKMQ (reference sequence). The CDR3 spans 16 residues. The CDR3 nucleotides read TGTGCCAGCAGTTACGAAGGCCCAAGTGGCACAGATACGCAGTATTTT. This gives the protein CASSYEGPSGTDTQYF.

This clonotype was recorded many times. This beta chain is an unintended read in a library built for alpha chains; its size means little. The rearrangement links TRBV18 to TRBJ1-2, with D unclear. The CDR3 covers 12 residues. Trimming stripped 2 bases from V and 4 bases from J, with 5 bases between. The germline gives CDR1 KGHSH, CDR2 LQKENI. The CDR3 nucleotides read TGTGCCAGCTCACCAAGTTTCTATGGCTACACCTTC. Translating it yields CASSPSFYGYTF.

This clonotype was seen repeatedly, ten times or more. This beta chain is an off-target read within a library intended for alpha chains, so its frequency means little. J is TRBJ2-2 and V is TRBV29-1; no clear D gene. This CDR3 region has 13 residues. V lost 4 bases, J lost 0 bases, and 6 bases lay in between. Germline assignment: CDR1 SQVTM and CDR2 ANQGSEA. The CDR3 spells CSVVHPNTGELFF. In nucleotides, the CDR3 is TGCAGCGTTGTTCACCCGAACACCGGGGAGCTGTTTTTT.

In this sample, this clonotype turned up many times. Since the library was made to target alpha chains, this beta chain is a stray read and its abundance is not meaningful. The rearrangement joins TRBV20-1 to TRBJ1-5; 9 bases agree with TRBD1. CDR3 length equals 14 residues. The trim removed 0 bases at V and 5 bases at J, leaving 2 bases unmatched. Germline CDR1 is DFQATT and CDR2 is SNEGSKA (reference sequence). In nucleotides, the CDR3 is TGCAGTGCTAGAGACGGACAGGGGTATCAGCCCCAGCATTTT. As protein: CSARDGQGYQPQHF.